The 21 T cell receptor beta chains below were found in one sample sequenced in a study of Ad26.COV2.S vaccination and SARS-CoV-2 variants. The assay was immunoSEQ multiplex PCR, and TCRdb's table has in-frame clones only and misses some. The data show fewer than 400,000 clones, approximately 91% seen once. Treatment described: approximately 18 received Ad26.COV2.S at low or high dose, single or two shots; about five received placebo; per-sample allocation not given. Samples were taken on day 63 after the first vaccine or placebo injection. The sample in question was peripheral blood, obtained in a trial of Ad26.COV2.S vaccine versus placebo. The origin of the receptors is a person aged 18-65 years who received the Ad26.COV2.S COVID-19 vaccine or a placebo.

The CDR3 bases are TGTGCCAGCAGCCCCCTGAATGAGGATGGCTACACCTTC. This gives the protein CASSPLNEDGYTF. V usage is TRBV11-3 and J usage is TRBJ1-2; D uncertain. Germline V gene data show CDR1 as SGHNT and CDR2 as YENEEA. The CDR3 covers 13 residues. V was shortened by 5 bases and J by 6 bases, with 13 bases between the two germline ends.

V usage is TRBV10-3 and J usage is TRBJ1-2, with 9 bases lining up with TRBD1. This CDR3 region has 13 residues. Germline V CDR1 and CDR2: ENHRY, SYGVKD. Trimming at V came to 10 bases and at J to 7 bases, leaving 10 bases not matched to a gene. The CDR3: CATITGGDTGYTF. The DNA for the CDR3 is TGTGCCACTATTACAGGGGGCGATACTGGCTACACCTTC.

The rearrangement joins TRBV6-6 to TRBJ2-7; D remains ambiguous. The CDR3 consists of 13 residues. Germline CDR1 MNHNY, CDR2 SVGAGI (reference sequence). The V end lost 2 bases, the J end lost 6 bases, and 11 bases lay between the germline ends. CDR3 in DNA: TGTGCCAGCAGTTACACCCGAAATGGCGAGCAGTACTTC. This translates into CASSYTRNGEQYF.

V is TRBV10-3 and J is TRBJ2-2; TRBD2 matches at 10 bases. Trimming took 0 bases from V and 6 from J; bases not matched to a gene: 4. The CDR3 is 16 amino acids. Per the germline V gene, CDR1 is ENHRY and CDR2 is SYGVKD. DNA for the CDR3: TGTGCCATCAGTGAGTCCCGGCTAGCGGGAGCCGGGGAGCTGTTTTTT. Its translation is CAISESRLAGAGELFF.

The chain is built from TRBV19 and TRBJ2-1, with TRBD2 matching 8 bases. With V trimmed by 3 bases and J by 13 bases, 8 bases remained unmatched. The CDR3 runs 13 residues. CDR1 and CDR2 (germline): LNHDA, SQIVND (reference sequence). The CDR3 DNA reads as TGTGCCAGTAGTATCGCCCTAGCGGGTGTTCAGTTCTTC. It specifies CASSIALAGVQFF.

This sequence joins TRBV5-6 and TRBJ2-3; D might be TRBD2 (6 bases). V lost 2 bases and J 6 bases, leaving 13 bases between the germline ends. The germline V gene has CDR1 SGHDT and CDR2 YYEEEE. CDR3 size: 14 residues. The CDR3 sequence is CASSFSGSRDTQYF. The CDR3 DNA reads TGTGCCAGCAGCTTTTCCGGGAGTAGGGATACGCAGTATTTT. The full variable domain, rest sourced from reference TRBV5-6 and TRBJ2-3, is DAGVTQSPTHLIKTRGQQVTLRCSPKSGHDTVSWYQQALGQGPQFIFQYYEEEERQRGNFPDRFSGHQFPNYSSELNVNALLLGDSALYLCASSFSGSRDTQYFGPGTRLTVL.

The chain couples TRBV18 to TRBJ1-5; TRBD1 matches 8 bases. V lost 4 bases to trimming and J lost 7 bases; unmatched junction nucleotides: 6. This CDR3 is built from 14 residues. Germline-derived CDR1 and CDR2 are KGHSH and LQKENI. CDR3 DNA: TGTGCCAGCTCACAGACAGGGGATCTACAGCCCCAGCATTTT. It yields the protein CASSQTGDLQPQHF. The variable domain in full, completed from reference TRBV18 and TRBJ1-5, reads NAGVMQNPRHLVRRRGQEARLRCSPMKGHSHVYWYRQLPEEGLKFMVYLQKENIIDESGMPKERFSAEFPKEGPSILRIQQVVRGDSAAYFCASSQTGDLQPQHFGDGTRLSIL.

The rearrangement links TRBV30 to TRBJ2-7, with D hard to call. The CDR3 extends over 11 amino acids. CDR1 and CDR2 from the germline V gene are GTSNPN and SVGIG (reference sequence). Deletions cut 2 bases from V and 7 bases from J, with 9 bases between. The CDR3 DNA sequence: TGTGCCTGGAGTACTTTTACGGAGCAGTACTTC. Translating it yields CAWSTFTEQYF.

The chain recombines TRBV7-2 with TRBJ2-6, with D possibly TRBD1 on 6 matching bases. V was pared by 5 bases and J by 1 base, with 12 bases between. Germline V gives CDR1 SGHTA, CDR2 FQGNSA. The CDR3 contains 16 residues. In DNA form, the CDR3 reads TGTGCCAGCAGCCCTACAACAGGGTCTGGGGCCAACGTCCTGACTTTC. It codes for CASSPTTGSGANVLTF.

This clone was counted only a few times. The V and J genes are TRBV29-1 and TRBJ2-3; 10 positions match TRBD1. The germline CDR1 and CDR2 sequences are SQVTM and ANQGSEA. This CDR3 has 14 amino acids. The V gene end was trimmed by 6 bases and the J gene end by 1 base; junction bases not matched to a gene: 4. CDR3 sequence (DNA): TGCAGCGTGGTAGGGACAGGGGGCACAGATACGCAGTATTTT. Its translation is CSVVGTGGTDTQYF.

The chain uses TRBV11-2 and TRBJ2-7; D is unclear. Germline CDR1 and CDR2: SGHAT and FQNNGV. Trimming removed 2 bases from V and 2 bases from J, with 10 bases in between. CDR3 length: 14 amino acids. The CDR3 region is CASSLLRAPYEQYF. The DNA for the CDR3 is TGTGCCAGCAGCTTATTAAGGGCCCCCTACGAGCAGTACTTC.

The chain has TRBV5-1 and TRBJ2-5; TRBD1 agrees at 10 bases. Trimming took 4 bases from V and 5 from J; bases not matched to a gene: 8. Germline V gene lookup returns CDR1 SGHRS and CDR2 YFSETQ. The length of the CDR3 is 15 residues. For the CDR3, the DNA is TGCGCCAGCAGCCAGCCGGGACAGGGGACGGAGACCCAGTACTTC. Translated: CASSQPGQGTETQYF. Together with reference TRBV5-1 and TRBJ2-5, the CDR3 gives the full variable domain: KAGVTQTPRYLIKTRGQQVTLSCSPISGHRSVSWYQQTPGQGLQFLFEYFSETQRNKGNFPGRFSGRQFSNSRSEMNVSTLELGDSALYLCASSQPGQGTETQYFGPGTRLLVL.

V and J are TRBV10-2 and TRBJ2-1; possibly TRBD1 or TRBD2 for D (5 bases each). Germline V CDR1 and CDR2: WSHSY, SAAADI. The germline V and J ends were trimmed by 8 bases and 1 base, with 9 bases remaining between them. CDR3 size: 13 residues. The CDR3 is CASRDPSYNEQFF. CDR3 nucleotide sequence: TGCGCCAGCCGGGACCCATCCTACAATGAGCAGTTCTTC.

This chain connects TRBV20-1 to TRBJ1-5; 8 bases line up with TRBD1. Germline V lookup: CDR1 DFQATT, CDR2 SNEGSKA (reference sequence). This CDR3 spans 13 amino acids. Germline trimming cut 3 bases from V and 4 bases from J; bases unmatched to any gene: 2. This chain's CDR3 is CSASQGANQPQHF. The CDR3 DNA sequence: TGCAGTGCTAGTCAGGGGGCGAATCAGCCCCAGCATTTT.

The gene calls are TRBV19 and TRBJ2-1; perhaps TRBD1 as D (5 bases). The V and J ends lost 8 bases and 6 bases respectively, with 11 bases between them. This CDR3 is built from 12 residues. From germline, CDR1 is LNHDA and CDR2 SQIVND (reference sequence). The CDR3 spells CASSAGPNEQFF. Written as DNA, the CDR3 is TGTGCCAGTTCCGCAGGGCCCAATGAGCAGTTCTTC.

V is TRBV7-2 and J is TRBJ2-7; 10 bases are a match to TRBD1. Unmatched junction bases numbered 7, after V lost 4 bases and J lost 7 bases. CDR3 length: 14 amino acids. Germline V lookup: CDR1 SGHTA, CDR2 FQGNSA. This CDR3 is CASSSGTGASEQYF. The CDR3 nucleotides read TGTGCCAGCAGCTCCGGGACAGGGGCCTCGGAGCAGTACTTC. Drawing the rest from reference TRBV7-2 and TRBJ2-7, the complete variable domain is GAGVSQSPSNKVTEKGKDVELRCDPISGHTALYWYRQSLGQGLEFLIYFQGNSAPDKSGLPSDRFSAERTGGSVSTLTIQRTQQEDSAVYLCASSSGTGASEQYFGPGTRLTVT.

This clone was counted a single time. The chain carries TRBV28 and TRBJ1-5; 7 positions match TRBD1. The junction had 4 bases not matched to a gene; V was cut back by 5 bases and J by 9 bases. Germline V gene data show CDR1 as MDHEN and CDR2 as SYDVKM. The CDR3 runs 12 residues. The CDR3 sequence is CASSPYRGPQHF. CDR3 bases: TGTGCCAGCAGTCCCTACAGGGGGCCCCAGCATTTT.

Only one count was recorded for this clone. The chain employs TRBV27 and TRBJ1-2; tentative D call: TRBD1 (5 bases). The CDR3 extends over 13 amino acids. The germline V gene has CDR1 MNHEY and CDR2 SMNVEV (reference sequence). V lost 3 bases and J 4 bases, leaving 9 bases between the germline ends. CDR3 region: CASSFPGSYGYTF. In DNA, the CDR3 is TGTGCCAGCAGTTTTCCAGGGTCCTATGGCTACACCTTC.

This clone was seen repeatedly, ten times or more. V gene TRBV7-2 combines with J gene TRBJ2-5; TRBD2 agrees at 7 bases. After removal of 2 bases from V and 5 bases from J, the junction contained 20 bases not matched to a gene. Germline V gene data show CDR1 as SGHTA and CDR2 as FQGNSA. The length of the CDR3 is 19 residues. This CDR3 is CASSLFGTQTMGRGETQYF. CDR3 bases: TGTGCCAGCAGCTTATTTGGGACTCAAACAATGGGGAGGGGTGAGACCCAGTACTTC. The full variable domain, its missing parts supplied by reference TRBV7-2 and TRBJ2-5, is GAGVSQSPSNKVTEKGKDVELRCDPISGHTALYWYRQSLGQGLEFLIYFQGNSAPDKSGLPSDRFSAERTGGSVSTLTIQRTQQEDSAVYLCASSLFGTQTMGRGETQYFGPGTRLLVL.

The chain couples TRBV28 to TRBJ2-1; D perhaps matches TRBD1 (7 bases). CDR1 and CDR2 from the germline V gene are MDHEN and SYDVKM. V was shortened by 6 bases and J by 7 bases, with 16 bases between the two germline ends. The CDR3 is made up of 14 amino acids. This CDR3 is CASRGGQTWNEQFF. The CDR3 DNA reads TGTGCCAGCAGGGGGGGACAGACTTGGAATGAGCAGTTCTTC.

This clone appeared a single time. The V gene is TRBV6-1, the J gene TRBJ1-2; 9 positions agree with TRBD1. V was clipped by 0 bases and J by 4 bases; unmatched bases: 6. The CDR3 is 16 amino acids. The V gene's germline CDR1 is MNHNS and CDR2 SASEGT. CDR3 protein: CASSEAPRTGAYGYTF. The DNA for the CDR3 is TGTGCCAGCAGTGAAGCGCCTAGGACAGGGGCCTATGGCTACACCTTC.